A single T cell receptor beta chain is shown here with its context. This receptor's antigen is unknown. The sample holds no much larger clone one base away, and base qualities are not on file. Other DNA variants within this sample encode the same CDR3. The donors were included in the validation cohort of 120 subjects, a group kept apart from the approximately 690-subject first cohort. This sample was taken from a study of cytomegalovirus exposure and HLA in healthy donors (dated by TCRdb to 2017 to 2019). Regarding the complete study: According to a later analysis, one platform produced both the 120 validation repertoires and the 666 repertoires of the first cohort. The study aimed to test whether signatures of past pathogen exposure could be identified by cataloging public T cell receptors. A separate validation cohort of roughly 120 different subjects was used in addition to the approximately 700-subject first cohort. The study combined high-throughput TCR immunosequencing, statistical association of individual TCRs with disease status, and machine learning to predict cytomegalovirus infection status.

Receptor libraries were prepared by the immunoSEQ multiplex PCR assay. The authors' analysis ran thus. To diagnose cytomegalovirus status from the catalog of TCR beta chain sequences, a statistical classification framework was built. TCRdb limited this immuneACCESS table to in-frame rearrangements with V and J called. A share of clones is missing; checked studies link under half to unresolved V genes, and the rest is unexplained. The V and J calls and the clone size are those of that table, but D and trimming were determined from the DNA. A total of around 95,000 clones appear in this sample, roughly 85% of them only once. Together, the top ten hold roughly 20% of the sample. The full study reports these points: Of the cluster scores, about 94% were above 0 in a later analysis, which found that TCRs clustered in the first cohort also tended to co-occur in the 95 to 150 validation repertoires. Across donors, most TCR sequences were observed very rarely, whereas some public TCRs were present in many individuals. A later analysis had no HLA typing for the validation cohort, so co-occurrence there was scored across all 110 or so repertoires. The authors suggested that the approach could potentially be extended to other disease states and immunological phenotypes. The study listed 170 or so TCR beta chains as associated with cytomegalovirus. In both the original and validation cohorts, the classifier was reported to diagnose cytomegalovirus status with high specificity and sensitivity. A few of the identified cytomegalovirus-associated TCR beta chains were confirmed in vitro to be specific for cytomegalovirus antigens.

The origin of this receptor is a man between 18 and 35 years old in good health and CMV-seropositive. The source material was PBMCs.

The CDR3 sequence is CASSYGRGNTEAFF. In nucleotide form, the sequence is TGTGCCAGCAGTTACGGTCGAGGGAACACTGAAGCTTTCTTT. The rearranged segments are TRBV6-5 and TRBJ1-1, with the D gene not clear enough to name. The germline ends are 8 bases apart after V is trimmed by 2 bases and J by 1 base. The CDR1 and CDR2 encoded by the germline V gene are MNHEY and SVGAGI. CDR3 length: 14 amino acids, cysteine to phenylalanine. Only the CDR3 part of the read is kept: 42 bases, read in frame from the first base.